This is a list of T cell receptor beta chains from one sample in a study of T cell responses to AZD1222 COVID-19 vaccine. The repertoire was sequenced with immunoSEQ multiplex PCR; TCRdb's copy has only in-frame clones and lacks some. The sample shows 100,000 to 150,000 clones, 75% to 95% of them seen only once. This material consisted of peripheral blood, taken 28 days after the second AZD1222 dose. The receptor source for this set is an adult who received the AZD1222 COVID-19 vaccine. Each CDR3 is given with its conserved first and last residue. The D gene is left open where the match is weak. The listing skips clone size in some rows; elsewhere it reads once, few, many or a size class.

clone_size: once
d_call: TRBD1
j_call: TRBJ1-1
v_call: TRBV6-2/TRBV6-3
cdr3_aa: CASSRTGEGTEAFF
cdr3_nt: TGTGCCAGCAGTCGGACAGGAGAAGGCACTGAAGCTTTCTTT

clone_size: .
d_call: TRBD1
j_call: TRBJ2-4
v_call: TRBV7-3
cdr3_aa: CASSQDRENIQYF
cdr3_nt: TGTGCCAGCAGTCAGGACAGGGAAAACATTCAGTACTTC

clone_size: .
d_call: TRBD1
j_call: TRBJ2-3
v_call: TRBV6-2/TRBV6-3
cdr3_aa: CASSPHRQGGGTQYF
cdr3_nt: TGTGCCAGCAGTCCCCATCGACAGGGGGGAGGGACGCAGTATTTT

clone_size: .
d_call: .
j_call: TRBJ2-1
v_call: TRBV7-9
cdr3_aa: CASSLVSLEQFF
cdr3_nt: TGTGCCAGCAGCTTAGTTTCGCTTGAGCAGTTCTTC

clone_size: .
d_call: TRBD1
j_call: TRBJ1-5
v_call: TRBV19
cdr3_aa: CASSIGTGGLNQPQHF
cdr3_nt: TGTGCCAGTAGTATCGGGACAGGGGGTCTCAATCAGCCCCAGCATTTT

clone_size: .
d_call: .
j_call: TRBJ2-1
v_call: TRBV5-6
cdr3_aa: CASSLVDNEQFF
cdr3_nt: TGTGCCAGCAGCTTGGTAGACAATGAGCAGTTCTTC

clone_size: .
d_call: .
j_call: TRBJ2-7
v_call: TRBV6-5
cdr3_aa: CASSYLPDSHEQYF
cdr3_nt: TGTGCCAGCAGTTATCTTCCAGACAGCCACGAGCAGTACTTC

clone_size: once
d_call: .
j_call: TRBJ1-2
v_call: TRBV6-5
cdr3_aa: CASSRDSGGGYTF
cdr3_nt: TGTGCCAGCAGTCGGGACTCGGGGGGTGGCTACACCTTC

clone_size: .
d_call: TRBD1
j_call: TRBJ1-1
v_call: TRBV2
cdr3_aa: CASSDYRGLADTEAFF
cdr3_nt: TGTGCCAGCAGTGATTACAGGGGTTTAGCGGACACTGAAGCTTTCTTT

clone_size: .
d_call: .
j_call: TRBJ1-1
v_call: TRBV5-1
cdr3_aa: CASSLGLGLNTEAFF
cdr3_nt: TGCGCCAGCAGCTTAGGTCTCGGGCTGAACACTGAAGCTTTCTTT

clone_size: .
d_call: TRBD2
j_call: TRBJ2-2
v_call: TRBV6-5
cdr3_aa: CASSFRSAGESGELFF
cdr3_nt: TGTGCCAGCAGTTTTCGGTCGGCGGGAGAATCCGGGGAGCTGTTTTTT

clone_size: .
d_call: .
j_call: TRBJ1-5
v_call: TRBV19
cdr3_aa: CASSAGAGLEPQHF
cdr3_nt: TGTGCCAGTAGTGCCGGCGCGGGGTTAGAGCCCCAGCATTTT

clone_size: .
d_call: .
j_call: TRBJ1-1
v_call: TRBV29-1
cdr3_aa: CSVADGQDVTEAFF
cdr3_nt: TGCAGCGTTGCGGATGGGCAGGATGTCACTGAAGCTTTCTTT

clone_size: .
d_call: .
j_call: TRBJ2-1
v_call: TRBV5-1
cdr3_aa: CASSYGGHSGEQFF
cdr3_nt: TGCGCCAGCAGCTATGGAGGGCACTCGGGGGAGCAGTTCTTC

clone_size: .
d_call: .
j_call: TRBJ1-4
v_call: TRBV12-3/TRBV12-4
cdr3_aa: CASSLSIGKLFF
cdr3_nt: TGTGCCAGCAGTTTAAGTATCGGAAAACTGTTTTTT

clone_size: .
d_call: .
j_call: TRBJ2-2
v_call: TRBV6-6
cdr3_aa: CASRWTALNTGELFF
cdr3_nt: TGTGCCAGCAGGTGGACAGCCCTAAACACCGGGGAGCTGTTTTTT

clone_size: .
d_call: .
j_call: TRBJ2-3
v_call: TRBV10-3
cdr3_aa: CAISGQGREDTQYF
cdr3_nt: TGTGCCATCAGTGGGCAGGGGCGGGAAGATACGCAGTATTTT

clone_size: .
d_call: TRBD1
j_call: TRBJ1-4
v_call: TRBV5-5
cdr3_aa: CASSFYDRANEKLFF
cdr3_nt: TGTGCCAGCAGCTTCTACGACAGGGCTAATGAAAAACTGTTTTTT

clone_size: few
d_call: TRBD1
j_call: TRBJ1-1
v_call: TRBV27
cdr3_aa: CASRGQGTRLNTEAFF
cdr3_nt: TGTGCCAGCAGAGGACAGGGCACCCGGCTGAACACTGAAGCTTTCTTT

clone_size: .
d_call: .
j_call: TRBJ1-2
v_call: TRBV30
cdr3_aa: CAWSAWRAKNYGYTF
cdr3_nt: TGTGCCTGGAGTGCGTGGAGAGCCAAGAACTATGGCTACACCTTC

clone_size: .
d_call: TRBD1
j_call: TRBJ1-2
v_call: TRBV5-1
cdr3_aa: CASSKGQLPEGYGYTF
cdr3_nt: TGCGCCAGCAGCAAGGGACAGCTCCCGGAGGGGTATGGCTACACCTTC

clone_size: .
d_call: .
j_call: TRBJ2-7
v_call: TRBV3-1/TRBV3-2
cdr3_aa: CASSQDLGSSYEQYF
cdr3_nt: TGTGCCAGCAGCCAAGATCTGGGTTCGTCCTACGAGCAGTACTTC

clone_size: .
d_call: .
j_call: TRBJ1-1
v_call: TRBV19
cdr3_aa: CASSIRANTEAFF
cdr3_nt: TGTGCCAGTAGTATTAGGGCTAACACTGAAGCTTTCTTT

clone_size: .
d_call: .
j_call: TRBJ2-7
v_call: TRBV7-8
cdr3_aa: CASSTQARIGQYF
cdr3_nt: TGTGCCAGCAGTACCCAAGCGAGGATCGGGCAGTACTTC

clone_size: once
d_call: TRBD1
j_call: TRBJ1-6
v_call: TRBV19
cdr3_aa: CASSLGTAYNSPLHF
cdr3_nt: TGTGCCAGTAGTCTCGGGACAGCGTATAATTCACCCCTCCACTTT

clone_size: .
d_call: .
j_call: TRBJ2-6
v_call: TRBV19
cdr3_aa: CASSTAGTVGSGANVLTF
cdr3_nt: TGTGCCAGTAGTACCGCCGGGACCGTAGGGTCTGGGGCCAACGTCCTGACTTTC

clone_size: once
d_call: .
j_call: TRBJ1-6
v_call: TRBV5-1
cdr3_aa: CASSPAGVNSPLHF
cdr3_nt: TGCGCCAGCAGCCCAGCAGGGGTTAATTCACCCCTCCACTTT

clone_size: .
d_call: .
j_call: TRBJ1-2
v_call: TRBV29-1
cdr3_aa: CSPPRGEYGYTF
cdr3_nt: TGCAGCCCACCCCGTGGGGAGTATGGCTACACCTTC

clone_size: .
d_call: TRBD1
j_call: TRBJ1-5
v_call: TRBV4-1
cdr3_aa: CASTQTGDSNQPQHF
cdr3_nt: TGCGCCAGCACCCAGACAGGGGATAGCAATCAGCCCCAGCATTTT

clone_size: .
d_call: .
j_call: TRBJ1-2
v_call: TRBV6-6
cdr3_aa: CASSYIARADGYTF
cdr3_nt: TGTGCCAGCAGTTACATCGCCAGGGCAGATGGCTACACCTTC

clone_size: .
d_call: .
j_call: TRBJ2-3
v_call: TRBV24-1
cdr3_aa: CATSRDSTDTQYF
cdr3_nt: TGTGCCACCTCGCGGGACTCCACAGATACGCAGTATTTT

clone_size: .
d_call: .
j_call: TRBJ2-1
v_call: TRBV24-1
cdr3_aa: CATSGEVNEQFF
cdr3_nt: TGTGCCACCAGTGGGGAGGTCAATGAGCAGTTCTTC

clone_size: .
d_call: TRBD1
j_call: TRBJ1-1
v_call: TRBV7-6
cdr3_aa: CASSLGTGATEAFF
cdr3_nt: TGTGCCAGCAGCTTAGGGACAGGGGCCACTGAAGCTTTCTTT

clone_size: .
d_call: .
j_call: TRBJ1-1
v_call: TRBV5-1
cdr3_aa: CASSIQGMENTEAFF
cdr3_nt: TGCGCCAGCAGTATACAGGGAATGGAGAACACTGAAGCTTTCTTT

clone_size: .
d_call: TRBD1
j_call: TRBJ1-6
v_call: TRBV18
cdr3_aa: CASSAGQGNSPLHF
cdr3_nt: TGTGCCAGCTCAGCGGGACAGGGGAATTCACCCCTCCACTTT

clone_size: .
d_call: TRBD2
j_call: TRBJ2-2
v_call: TRBV27
cdr3_aa: CASSPLRTGGGTGELFF
cdr3_nt: TGTGCCAGCAGTCCCCTCCGGACGGGCGGGGGCACCGGGGAGCTGTTTTTT

clone_size: once
d_call: .
j_call: TRBJ1-1
v_call: TRBV5-1
cdr3_aa: CASSKGLSGTEAFF
cdr3_nt: TGCGCCAGCAGCAAGGGGCTGAGTGGCACTGAAGCTTTCTTT

clone_size: .
d_call: .
j_call: TRBJ1-2
v_call: TRBV4-3
cdr3_aa: CASSQDGAYYGYTF
cdr3_nt: TGCGCCAGCAGCCAAGACGGGGCCTACTATGGCTACACCTTC

clone_size: .
d_call: TRBD1
j_call: TRBJ1-1
v_call: TRBV12-3/TRBV12-4
cdr3_aa: CASRTTGVGEAFF
cdr3_nt: TGTGCCAGCAGGACGACAGGGGTGGGTGAAGCTTTCTTT

clone_size: .
d_call: .
j_call: TRBJ1-1
v_call: TRBV30
cdr3_aa: CAWRRNTNSGLEGMNTEAFF
cdr3_nt: TGTGCCTGGCGTCGAAATACAAATTCAGGACTAGAAGGCATGAACACTGAAGCTTTCTTT

clone_size: .
d_call: .
j_call: TRBJ1-1
v_call: TRBV6-5
cdr3_aa: CASSSTVNTEAFF
cdr3_nt: TGTGCCAGCAGTTCGACGGTGAACACTGAAGCTTTCTTT

clone_size: .
d_call: .
j_call: TRBJ2-3
v_call: TRBV27
cdr3_aa: CASSYKRPTDTQYF
cdr3_nt: TGTGCCAGCAGTTATAAGCGACCCACAGATACGCAGTATTTT

clone_size: few
d_call: .
j_call: TRBJ2-3
v_call: TRBV29-1
cdr3_aa: CSVEGSLESRGGGDTQYF
cdr3_nt: TGCAGCGTTGAGGGGTCCCTTGAAAGTAGAGGGGGTGGAGATACGCAGTATTTT

clone_size: .
d_call: TRBD1
j_call: TRBJ1-2
v_call: TRBV5-1
cdr3_aa: CASSLAGQGDGYTF
cdr3_nt: TGCGCCAGCAGCTTGGCCGGACAGGGGGATGGCTACACCTTC

clone_size: .
d_call: .
j_call: TRBJ2-7
v_call: TRBV9
cdr3_aa: CASSVASGQPYEQYF
cdr3_nt: TGTGCCAGCAGCGTAGCCAGTGGACAACCCTACGAGCAGTACTTC

clone_size: .
d_call: TRBD1
j_call: TRBJ1-2
v_call: TRBV12-3/TRBV12-4
cdr3_aa: CASSFDRAYGYTF
cdr3_nt: TGTGCCAGCAGTTTCGACAGGGCATATGGCTACACCTTC

clone_size: once
d_call: .
j_call: TRBJ2-3
v_call: TRBV11-2
cdr3_aa: CASKLGTTDTQYF
cdr3_nt: TGTGCCAGCAAACTAGGGACGACAGATACGCAGTATTTT

clone_size: .
d_call: TRBD1
j_call: TRBJ1-2
v_call: TRBV11-3
cdr3_aa: CASSLNAGTGNGYTF
cdr3_nt: TGTGCCAGCAGCTTAAACGCCGGGACAGGGAATGGCTACACCTTC

clone_size: few
d_call: TRBD2
j_call: TRBJ2-1
v_call: TRBV5-6
cdr3_aa: CASSLELAGLSSYNEQFF
cdr3_nt: TGTGCCAGCAGCTTGGAACTAGCGGGACTGAGCTCCTACAATGAGCAGTTCTTC

clone_size: once
d_call: .
j_call: TRBJ2-4
v_call: TRBV7-2
cdr3_aa: CASSLWSGNIQYF
cdr3_nt: TGTGCCAGCAGCTTATGGAGCGGAAACATTCAGTACTTC

clone_size: few
d_call: .
j_call: TRBJ1-5
v_call: TRBV3-1/TRBV3-2
cdr3_aa: CASSQNQGYQPQHF
cdr3_nt: TGTGCCAGCAGCCAAAATCAGGGGTATCAGCCCCAGCATTTT

clone_size: few
d_call: .
j_call: TRBJ2-3
v_call: TRBV2
cdr3_aa: CASSFYRADTQYF
cdr3_nt: TGTGCCAGCAGTTTCTACAGGGCAGATACGCAGTATTTT

clone_size: .
d_call: .
j_call: TRBJ1-1
v_call: TRBV6-5
cdr3_aa: CASGEGRSEAFF
cdr3_nt: TGTGCCAGCGGGGAGGGACGCTCTGAAGCTTTCTTT

clone_size: .
d_call: .
j_call: TRBJ2-1
v_call: TRBV18
cdr3_aa: CASSIRDNEQFF
cdr3_nt: TGTGCCAGCTCGATCCGGGACAATGAGCAGTTCTTC

clone_size: .
d_call: .
j_call: TRBJ1-4
v_call: TRBV30
cdr3_aa: CAWSQGGAKLFF
cdr3_nt: TGTGCCTGGAGCCAAGGGGGTGCAAAACTGTTTTTT

clone_size: once
d_call: .
j_call: TRBJ2-1
v_call: TRBV11-3
cdr3_aa: CASSPGPTRNEQFF
cdr3_nt: TGTGCCAGCAGCCCCGGGCCCACACGCAATGAGCAGTTCTTC

clone_size: .
d_call: .
j_call: TRBJ2-7
v_call: TRBV2
cdr3_aa: CASSVWEQYF
cdr3_nt: TGTGCCAGCAGCGTCTGGGAGCAGTACTTC

clone_size: .
d_call: TRBD1
j_call: TRBJ2-7
v_call: TRBV5-1
cdr3_aa: CASSLVGTVDYEQYF
cdr3_nt: TGCGCCAGCAGCTTGGTAGGGACAGTGGACTACGAGCAGTACTTC

clone_size: .
d_call: .
j_call: TRBJ1-1
v_call: TRBV2
cdr3_aa: CASRGRASTEAFF
cdr3_nt: TGTGCCAGCCGTGGGAGGGCGAGCACTGAAGCTTTCTTT